A selection of T cell receptor beta chains follows, all from one sample in a study of human T cells and chemical hapten exposure. Via MiXCR, TCRdb re-called the RACE reads, giving one row per CDR3 protein. The sample includes 95,000 to 100,000 distinct CDR3 sequences, 11% seen only once; the top ten take 3.1%. This material consisted of whole blood, taken in connection with sensitization to the hapten diphenylcyclopropenone (DPC). Receptor source: a woman in her sixties with alopecia areata. Some clones in this sample may be carry-over from other donors' samples. The CDR3 runs from the conserved cysteine through the conserved F or W. The D gene is left open where the match is weak. Clone size is given for some rows only: seen once, a few or many times, or a class if the clone is expanded.

d_gene | j_gene | abundance | v_gene | CDR3nt | CDR3aa
NA | TRBJ2-2 | NA | TRBV9 | TGTGCCAGCAGCCCCAGTTGGCGGCCGCACACCGGGGAGCTGTTTTTT | CASSPSWRPHTGELFF
TRBD2 | TRBJ2-3 | many | TRBV5-1 | TGCGCCAGCAGCTTGGCGGCGGGGGGGCGAGATACGCAGTATTTT | CASSLAAGGRDTQYF
NA | TRBJ2-1 | once | TRBV9 | TGTGCCAGCAGCGTAGATGGAGCCTCGTACAATGAGCAGTTCTTC | CASSVDGASYNEQFF
TRBD1 | TRBJ1-2 | many | TRBV5-6 | TGTGCCAGCAGCTTGTATAGGACAGGCTATGGCTACACCTTC | CASSLYRTGYGYTF
NA | TRBJ2-3 | NA | TRBV7-9 | TGTGCCAGCAGCCCCTTACCAGGGGCGGATACGCAGTATTTT | CASSPLPGADTQYF
NA | TRBJ2-7 | NA | TRBV6-5 | TGTGCCAGCAGTTCTACGTACGAGCAGTACTTC | CASSSTYEQYF
NA | TRBJ2-7 | NA | TRBV30 | TGTGCCTGGAGTGCGGGAAGCTACGAGCAGTACTTC | CAWSAGSYEQYF
NA | TRBJ1-3 | many | TRBV4-2 | TGTGCCAGCAGAAATACAGGAATCGGCTCTGACACCATATATTTT | CASRNTGIGSDTIYF
NA | TRBJ1-1 | few | TRBV2 | TGTGCCAGCAGTGACGTAAACACTGAAGCTTTCTTT | CASSDVNTEAFF
NA | TRBJ2-2 | NA | TRBV27 | TGTGCCAGCAGTTTAAGGGGAGGCACCGGGGAGCTGTTTTTT | CASSLRGGTGELFF
NA | TRBJ1-6 | many | TRBV10-1 | TGCGCCAGCAGTGGGAGCGGGAATTCACCCCTCCACTTT | CASSGSGNSPLHF
NA | TRBJ2-7 | NA | TRBV7-6 | TGTGCCAGCAGCTTAGAAGTCAGAGACGAGCAGTACTTC | CASSLEVRDEQYF
TRBD1 | TRBJ1-2 | many | TRBV7-8 | TGTGCCAGCAGCCCCGACAGGGGAGTTGGCGGCTACACCTTC | CASSPDRGVGGYTF
TRBD1 | TRBJ1-6 | many | TRBV6-6 | TGTGCCAGCAGTTACTCTGAAGGGACAGGGGGCCTATGGAATTCACCCCTCCACTTT | CASSYSEGTGGLWNSPLHF
NA | TRBJ2-7 | NA | TRBV29-1 | TGCAGCGTTTCAGGTCCAACCTACGAGCAGTACTTC | CSVSGPTYEQYF
NA | TRBJ2-3 | many | TRBV2 | TGTGCCAGCATTAGGTCCCAGTCCGATACGCAGTATTTT | CASIRSQSDTQYF
NA | TRBJ2-7 | many | TRBV7-8 | TGTGCCAGCAGCTTAGCTCTGCTTACCTACGAGCAGTACTTC | CASSLALLTYEQYF
NA | TRBJ1-5 | NA | TRBV6-1 | TGTGCCACAACCGGGGAGCCTAGGAGGCCCGATAGCAATCAGCCCCAGCATTTT | CATTGEPRRPDSNQPQHF
TRBD2 | TRBJ2-1 | NA | TRBV7-9 | TGTGCCAGCAGCCTCACCTGGGATAGCGGGGACTACAATGAGCAGTTCTTC | CASSLTWDSGDYNEQFF
NA | TRBJ2-3 | many | TRBV3-1 | TGTGCCAGCAGCCAACTTTCGAGCACAGATACGCAGTATTTT | CASSQLSSTDTQYF
TRBD2 | TRBJ2-5 | NA | TRBV29-1 | TGCAGCGTGAGGGATACTAGCGGAGAGTACTTC | CSVRDTSGEYF
NA | TRBJ1-2 | many | TRBV20-1 | TGCAGTTCTATTCGGGGGGGCTATGGCTACACCTTC | CSSIRGGYGYTF
NA | TRBJ1-2 | many | TRBV3-1 | TGTGCCAGCAGCCAAGCTAATTATAACTATGGCTACACCTTC | CASSQANYNYGYTF
TRBD1 | TRBJ1-1 | many | TRBV5-1 | TGCGCCAGCAGCTTGACAGGGGAAATCAACACTGAAGCTTTCTTT | CASSLTGEINTEAFF
NA | TRBJ1-1 | NA | TRBV7-9 | TGTGCCAGCAGCTTTCCTAAGGGACGCCCTGAAGCTTTCTTT | CASSFPKGRPEAFF
TRBD1 | TRBJ1-1 | many | TRBV7-9 | TGTGCCAGCAGCTGGGGACAGGGAAACACTGAAGCTTTCTTT | CASSWGQGNTEAFF
TRBD1 | TRBJ1-6 | many | TRBV6-1 | TGTGCCAGCATTTGGGACAGTGAACGTTCACCCCTCCACTTT | CASIWDSERSPLHF
TRBD1 | TRBJ2-7 | NA | TRBV5-1 | TGCGCCAGCAGCCCGGGGACAGGGGTCAACACCTACGAGCAGTACTTC | CASSPGTGVNTYEQYF
NA | TRBJ1-2 | NA | TRBV6-5 | TGTGCCAGCAGCCAGGGCGGCCGATTGGAGCTGTATGGCTACACCTTC | CASSQGGRLELYGYTF
NA | TRBJ1-5 | few | TRBV6-2/TRBV6-3 | TGTGCCAGCAGATCTGACAAGACGGGCTATAGCAATCAGCCCCAGCATTTT | CASRSDKTGYSNQPQHF
NA | TRBJ1-2 | NA | TRBV6-6 | TGTGCCAGCAGTTCTCAGGGGTGGGATGGCTACACCTTC | CASSSQGWDGYTF
TRBD2 | TRBJ2-1 | few | TRBV5-1 | TGCGCCAGCAGCCCGCGGGGGGCGAGGGTCAATGAGCAGTTCTTC | CASSPRGARVNEQFF
NA | TRBJ2-5 | few | TRBV7-2 | TGTGCCAGCAGCGGCAATTACGAGACCCAGTACTTC | CASSGNYETQYF
NA | TRBJ1-5 | many | TRBV10-3 | TGTGCCATCAGTGAGGTATCACGGTTTCAGCCCCAGCATTTT | CAISEVSRFQPQHF
NA | TRBJ2-3 | few | TRBV29-1 | TGCAGCGTTGTCGGCAGACAGAGCACAGATACGCAGTATTTT | CSVVGRQSTDTQYF
NA | TRBJ1-2 | NA | TRBV12-3/TRBV12-4 | TGTGCCAGCAGTTTCGGGTGGGGTGAAGGGGCAAGTAGTGGCTACACCTTC | CASSFGWGEGASSGYTF
NA | TRBJ1-1 | NA | TRBV29-1 | TGCAGCGTTGAATTAGGTCCGACTGAAGCTTTCTTT | CSVELGPTEAFF
NA | TRBJ1-6 | many | TRBV10-1 | TGCGCCAGCAGTGAGTCTGGGGGGCCGGGGAATTCACCCCTCCACTTT | CASSESGGPGNSPLHF
TRBD2 | TRBJ2-7 | NA | TRBV11-1 | TGTGCCAGCAGCCCGCCGGGACTAGCGGGGGCCTACGAGCAGTACTTC | CASSPPGLAGAYEQYF
TRBD1 | TRBJ1-4 | NA | TRBV5-1 | TGCGCCAGCAGCCGGGGGACAGGGCCTAATGAAAAACTGTTTTTT | CASSRGTGPNEKLFF
TRBD1 | TRBJ1-5 | many | TRBV2 | TGTGCCAGCAGGCCCGGGACAGGGGGCAATCAGCCCCAGCATTTT | CASRPGTGGNQPQHF
TRBD1 | TRBJ1-3 | few | TRBV12-3/TRBV12-4 | TGTGCCAGCAGCCGGGACAGCCCACTAGGAAACACCATATATTTT | CASSRDSPLGNTIYF
TRBD1 | TRBJ1-2 | few | TRBV2 | TGTGCCAGCAGGCTTCCGGGACAGGGGGACAGCGGCTACACCTTC | CASRLPGQGDSGYTF
NA | TRBJ1-1 | many | TRBV7-8 | TGTGCCAGCAGCCTAAGGCTGGGGTCGCGTCGGGGAGACACTGAAGCTTTCTTT | CASSLRLGSRRGDTEAFF
NA | TRBJ2-7 | many | TRBV12-3/TRBV12-4 | TGTGCCAGCAGCCCCCAGGGTCAGGGGCAGTACTTC | CASSPQGQGQYF
TRBD1 | TRBJ2-2 | few | TRBV10-1 | TGCGCCAGCAGTGAGTCGCTCGGGACAGGGTCCCACGGGGAGCTGTTTTTT | CASSESLGTGSHGELFF
NA | TRBJ2-7 | NA | TRBV25-1 | TGTGCCAGCAGGGCCGGTGGGGGGGGCAACTACGAGCAGTACTTC | CASRAGGGGNYEQYF
NA | TRBJ1-5 | many | TRBV7-9 | TGTGCCAGCAGCGGACAAGTTAGCAATCAGCCCCAGCATTTT | CASSGQVSNQPQHF
TRBD1 | TRBJ2-3 | large | TRBV27 | TGTGCCAGCAGTCTGCAGGGGGCATTTACAGATACGCAGTATTTT | CASSLQGAFTDTQYF
TRBD2 | TRBJ2-1 | NA | TRBV20-1 | TGCAGTGCTAGCCAGCGGGGGGGCCTTGGCGAGCAGTTCTTC | CSASQRGGLGEQFF
TRBD1 | TRBJ2-2 | many | TRBV25-1 | TGTGCCAGCACCAAACAGGGGTCGAGCACCGGGGAGCTGTTTTTT | CASTKQGSSTGELFF
TRBD2 | TRBJ2-5 | few | TRBV5-1 | TGCGCCAGTAGGACTAGCGGGGGGTACCAAGAGACCCAGTACTTC | CASRTSGGYQETQYF
TRBD1 | TRBJ1-2 | NA | TRBV19 | TGTGCCAGTACCCCGGGACAGATCTATGGCTACACCTTC | CASTPGQIYGYTF
NA | TRBJ1-2 | few | TRBV5-1 | TGCGCCAGCGCGGAGGGTTCATTGATTTATGGCTACACCTTC | CASAEGSLIYGYTF